The entry that follows covers one TCR beta chain sequence. Its target is unknown. This record comes from a study of PD-1 blockade in mismatch repair-deficient tumors. The overall study: Patients had approximately 11 mismatch repair-deficient cancer types and were previously treated and progressing.

V was cut by 1 base and J by 8 bases, with 8 bases left in between. From germline, CDR1 is MGHRA and CDR2 YSYEKL. The CDR3 loop spans 12 amino acids. Produced via immunoSEQ multiplex PCR; TCRdb's table is partial and in-frame only. Among approximately 13,000 clones listed, around 84% were seen once. Time point defined: roughly ten-day in vitro stimulation with candidate neoantigen peptide 4. Three pembrolizumab responders had their TCRs sequenced. The sample consisted of cells cultured in vitro, taken from a patient treated with pembrolizumab. This sequence originates from an adult with mismatch repair-deficient cancer. V gene TRBV4-1 combines with J gene TRBJ1-2; a weak D match, TRBD1 (5 bases). Here the CDR3 reads CASSQVAGGYTF. The CDR3 DNA follows: TGCGCCAGCAGCCAAGTTGCAGGGGGCTACACCTTC.